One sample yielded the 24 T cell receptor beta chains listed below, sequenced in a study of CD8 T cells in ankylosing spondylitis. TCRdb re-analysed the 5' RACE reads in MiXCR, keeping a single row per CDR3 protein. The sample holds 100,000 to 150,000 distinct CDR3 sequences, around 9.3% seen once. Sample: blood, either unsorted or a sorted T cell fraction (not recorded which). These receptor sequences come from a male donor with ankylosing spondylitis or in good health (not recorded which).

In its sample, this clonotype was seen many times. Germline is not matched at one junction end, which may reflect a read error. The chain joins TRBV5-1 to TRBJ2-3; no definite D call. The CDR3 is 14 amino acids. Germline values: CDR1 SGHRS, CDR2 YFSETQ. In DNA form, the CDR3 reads TGCGCCAGCAGTTTGGTGGGCCGCGAAGATACGCAGTATTTT. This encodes CASSLVGREDTQYF.

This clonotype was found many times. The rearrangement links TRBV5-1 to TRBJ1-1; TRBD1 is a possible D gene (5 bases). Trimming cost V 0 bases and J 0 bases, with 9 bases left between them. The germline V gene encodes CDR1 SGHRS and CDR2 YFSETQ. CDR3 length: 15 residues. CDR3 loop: CASSLDLQVNTEAFF. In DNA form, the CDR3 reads TGCGCCAGCAGCTTGGATTTACAGGTGAACACTGAAGCTTTCTTT.

The CDR3 region has the DNA TGCGCCAGCAGCTTGGCCTTTGAAGCGGGAGAGGCCAAAAACATTCAGTACTTC. Its translation: CASSLAFEAGEAKNIQYF. The chain uses TRBV5-1 and TRBJ2-4; 8 bases map to TRBD2. V shed 0 bases, J shed 1 base, and the junction held 9 bases outside the gene matches. Germline V gene data show CDR1 as SGHRS and CDR2 as YFSETQ. This CDR3 is built from 18 residues.

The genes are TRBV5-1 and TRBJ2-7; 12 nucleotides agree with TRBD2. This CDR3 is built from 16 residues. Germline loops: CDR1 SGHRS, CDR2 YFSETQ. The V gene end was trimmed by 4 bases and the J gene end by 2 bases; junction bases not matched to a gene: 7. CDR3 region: CASSGGLAGLTYEQYF. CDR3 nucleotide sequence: TGCGCCAGCAGCGGAGGACTAGCGGGGTTAACCTACGAGCAGTACTTC.

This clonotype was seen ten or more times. This CDR3 reads CSVETGRGNEQFF. In DNA, the CDR3 is TGCAGCGTTGAGACTGGACGAGGCAATGAGCAGTTCTTC. The gene calls are TRBV29-1 and TRBJ2-1, with D unclear. Trimming stripped 3 bases from V and 6 bases from J, with 12 bases between. The CDR3 totals 13 residues. Germline CDR1 and CDR2: SQVTM and ANQGSEA.

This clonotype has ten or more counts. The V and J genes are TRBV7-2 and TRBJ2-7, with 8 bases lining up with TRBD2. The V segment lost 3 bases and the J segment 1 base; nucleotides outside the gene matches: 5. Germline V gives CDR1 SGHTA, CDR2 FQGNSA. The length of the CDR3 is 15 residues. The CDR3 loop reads CASSFSSGSSYEQYF. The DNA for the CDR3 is TGTGCCAGCAGCTTCTCCAGCGGGAGTTCCTACGAGCAGTACTTC.

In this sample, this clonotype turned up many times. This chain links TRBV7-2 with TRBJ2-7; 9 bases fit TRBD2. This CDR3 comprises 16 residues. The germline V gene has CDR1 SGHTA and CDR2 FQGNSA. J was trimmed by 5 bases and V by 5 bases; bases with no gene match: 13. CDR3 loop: CASSRRPGLAPHEQYF. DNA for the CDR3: TGTGCCAGCAGCAGAAGACCGGGACTAGCCCCCCACGAGCAGTACTTC.

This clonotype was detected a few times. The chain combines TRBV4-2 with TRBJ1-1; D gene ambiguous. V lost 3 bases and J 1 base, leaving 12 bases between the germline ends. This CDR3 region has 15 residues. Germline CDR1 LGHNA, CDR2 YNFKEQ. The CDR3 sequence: CASSHSPVQNTEAFF. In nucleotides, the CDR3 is TGTGCCAGCAGCCACAGTCCGGTTCAGAACACTGAAGCTTTCTTT.

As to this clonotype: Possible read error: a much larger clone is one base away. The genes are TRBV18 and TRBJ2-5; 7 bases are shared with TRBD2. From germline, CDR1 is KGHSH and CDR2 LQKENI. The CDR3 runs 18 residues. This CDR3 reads CAGSPRMMSGGREETQYF. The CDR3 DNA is TGTGCCGGCTCACCTCGGATGATGTCGGGAGGACGAGAAGAGACCCAGTACTTC.

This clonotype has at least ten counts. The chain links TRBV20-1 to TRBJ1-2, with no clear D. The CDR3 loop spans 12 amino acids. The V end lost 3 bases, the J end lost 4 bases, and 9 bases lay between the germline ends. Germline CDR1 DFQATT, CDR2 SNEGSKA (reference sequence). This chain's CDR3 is CSAREGFYGYTF. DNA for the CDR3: TGCAGTGCTAGGGAGGGATTCTATGGCTACACCTTC.

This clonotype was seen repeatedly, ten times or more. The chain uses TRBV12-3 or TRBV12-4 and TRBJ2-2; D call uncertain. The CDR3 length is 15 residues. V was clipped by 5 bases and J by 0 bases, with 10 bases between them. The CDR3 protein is CASSLSAPNTGELFF. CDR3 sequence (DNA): TGTGCCAGCAGTCTCTCGGCGCCGAACACCGGGGAGCTGTTTTTT.

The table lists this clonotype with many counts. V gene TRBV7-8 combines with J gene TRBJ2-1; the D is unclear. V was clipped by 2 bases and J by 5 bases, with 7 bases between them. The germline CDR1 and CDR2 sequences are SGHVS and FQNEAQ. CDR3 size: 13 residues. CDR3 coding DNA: TGTGCCAGCAGCTTATTTCGGAACAATGAGCAGTTCTTC. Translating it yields CASSLFRNNEQFF.

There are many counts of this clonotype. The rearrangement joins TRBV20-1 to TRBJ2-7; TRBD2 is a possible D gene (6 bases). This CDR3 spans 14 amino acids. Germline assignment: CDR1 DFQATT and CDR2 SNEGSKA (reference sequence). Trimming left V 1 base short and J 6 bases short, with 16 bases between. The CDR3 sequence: CSARGGVGMGEQYF. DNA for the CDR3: TGCAGTGCTAGAGGGGGGGTCGGGATGGGCGAGCAGTACTTC.

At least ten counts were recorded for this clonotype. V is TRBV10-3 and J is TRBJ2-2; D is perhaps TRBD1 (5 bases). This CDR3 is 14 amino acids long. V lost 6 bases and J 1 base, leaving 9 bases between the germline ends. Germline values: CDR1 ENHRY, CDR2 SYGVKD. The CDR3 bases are TGTGCCATCAGGTTGACAGAGAACACCGGGGAGCTGTTTTTT. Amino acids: CAIRLTENTGELFF.

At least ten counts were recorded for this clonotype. The CDR3 bases are TGTGCCAGCAGCCAAGAGGCGGGACAGACTTTAAACATTCAGTACTTC. This gives the protein CASSQEAGQTLNIQYF. The gene calls are TRBV3-1 and TRBJ2-4; tentatively, D is TRBD1 (7 bases). Between the trimmed V and J ends, which lost 0 bases and 6 bases, there was a span of 15 bases. Looked up from germline, CDR1 is LGHDT and CDR2 is YNNKEL (reference sequence). There are 16 residues in the CDR3.

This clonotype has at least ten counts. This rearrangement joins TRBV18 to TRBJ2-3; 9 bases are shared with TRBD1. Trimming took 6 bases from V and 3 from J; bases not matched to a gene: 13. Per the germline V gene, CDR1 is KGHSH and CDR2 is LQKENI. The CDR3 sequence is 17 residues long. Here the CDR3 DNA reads TGTGCCAGCTCGCCAAGCCTCGGACAGGGGACGACAGATACGCAGTATTTT. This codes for CASSPSLGQGTTDTQYF. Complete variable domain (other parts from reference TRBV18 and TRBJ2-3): NAGVMQNPRHLVRRRGQEARLRCSPMKGHSHVYWYRQLPEEGLKFMVYLQKENIIDESGMPKERFSAEFPKEGPSILRIQQVVRGDSAAYFCASSPSLGQGTTDTQYFGPGTRLTVL.

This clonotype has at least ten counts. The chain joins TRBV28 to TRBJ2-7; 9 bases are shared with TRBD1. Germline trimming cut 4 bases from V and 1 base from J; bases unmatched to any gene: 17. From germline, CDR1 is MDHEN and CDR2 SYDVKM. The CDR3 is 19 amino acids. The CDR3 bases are TGTGCCAGCAGTTCCCCCATTGGAACGGGACAGGGACGTTCCTACGAGCAGTACTTC. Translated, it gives CASSSPIGTGQGRSYEQYF.

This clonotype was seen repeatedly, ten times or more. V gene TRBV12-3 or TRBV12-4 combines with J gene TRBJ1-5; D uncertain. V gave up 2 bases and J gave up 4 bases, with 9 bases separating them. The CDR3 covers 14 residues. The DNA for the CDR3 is TGTGCCAGCAGTTTACGGCAGTCGAATCAGCCCCAGCATTTT. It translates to CASSLRQSNQPQHF.

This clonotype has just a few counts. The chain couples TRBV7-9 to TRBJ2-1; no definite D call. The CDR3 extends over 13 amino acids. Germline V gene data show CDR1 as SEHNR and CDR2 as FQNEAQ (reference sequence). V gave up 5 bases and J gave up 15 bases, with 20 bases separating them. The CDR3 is CASSPVAASTPFF. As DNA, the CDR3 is TGTGCCAGCAGCCCAGTAGCCGCGAGTACGCCGTTCTTC.

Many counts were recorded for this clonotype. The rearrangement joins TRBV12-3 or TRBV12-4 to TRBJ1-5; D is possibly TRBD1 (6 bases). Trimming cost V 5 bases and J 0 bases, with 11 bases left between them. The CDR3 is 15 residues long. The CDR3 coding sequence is TGTGCCAGCAGTGCCAGGGGTTATAGCAATCAGCCCCAGCATTTT. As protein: CASSARGYSNQPQHF.

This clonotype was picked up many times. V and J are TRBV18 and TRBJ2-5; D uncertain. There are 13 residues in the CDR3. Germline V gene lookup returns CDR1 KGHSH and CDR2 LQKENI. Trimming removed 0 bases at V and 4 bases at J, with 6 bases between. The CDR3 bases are TGTGCCAGCTCACCACCTTCCGTAGAGACCCAGTACTTC. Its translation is CASSPPSVETQYF.

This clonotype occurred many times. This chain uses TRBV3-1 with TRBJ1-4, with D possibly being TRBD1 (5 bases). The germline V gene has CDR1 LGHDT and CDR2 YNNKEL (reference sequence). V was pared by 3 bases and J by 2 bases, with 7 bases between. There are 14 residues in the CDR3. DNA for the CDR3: TGTGCCAGCAGCCAGGGACTGACTAATGAAAAACTGTTTTTT. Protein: CASSQGLTNEKLFF.

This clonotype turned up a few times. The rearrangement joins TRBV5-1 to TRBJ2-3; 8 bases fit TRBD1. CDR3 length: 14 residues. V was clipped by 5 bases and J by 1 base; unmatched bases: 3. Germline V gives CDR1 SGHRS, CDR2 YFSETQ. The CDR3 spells CASRTGERTDTQYF. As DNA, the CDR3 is TGCGCCAGCAGGACAGGGGAGCGCACAGATACGCAGTATTTT.

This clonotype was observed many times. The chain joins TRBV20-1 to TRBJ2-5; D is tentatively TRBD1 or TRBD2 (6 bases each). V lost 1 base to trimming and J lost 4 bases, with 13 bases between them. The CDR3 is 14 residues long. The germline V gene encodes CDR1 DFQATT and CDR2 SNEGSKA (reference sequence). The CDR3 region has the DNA TGCAGTGCTAGAGTAGGGGGAGGAGGAGAGACCCAGTACTTC. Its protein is CSARVGGGGETQYF.